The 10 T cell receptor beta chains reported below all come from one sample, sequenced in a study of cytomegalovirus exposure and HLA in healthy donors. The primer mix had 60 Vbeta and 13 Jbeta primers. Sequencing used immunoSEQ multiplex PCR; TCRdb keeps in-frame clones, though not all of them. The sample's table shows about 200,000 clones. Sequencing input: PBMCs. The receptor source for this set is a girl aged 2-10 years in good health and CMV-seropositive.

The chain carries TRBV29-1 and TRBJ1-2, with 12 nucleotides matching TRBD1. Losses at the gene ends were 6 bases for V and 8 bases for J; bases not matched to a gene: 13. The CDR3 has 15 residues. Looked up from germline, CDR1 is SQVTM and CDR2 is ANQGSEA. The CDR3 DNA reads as TGCAGCGTCGACACCCCGGGACAGGGGGCTGGCGGCTACACCTTC. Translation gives CSVDTPGQGAGGYTF. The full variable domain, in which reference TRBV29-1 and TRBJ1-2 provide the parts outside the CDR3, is SAVISQKPSRDICQRGTSLTIQCQVDSQVTMMFWYRQQPGQSLTLIATANQGSEATYESGFVIDKFPISRPNLTFSTLTVSNMSPEDSSIYLCSVDTPGQGAGGYTFGSGTRLTVV.

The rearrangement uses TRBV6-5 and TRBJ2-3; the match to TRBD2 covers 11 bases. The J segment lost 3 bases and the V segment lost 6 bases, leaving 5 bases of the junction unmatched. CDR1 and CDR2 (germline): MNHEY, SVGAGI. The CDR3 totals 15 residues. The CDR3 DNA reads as TGTGCCAGCAGCCCAACTAGCGGGAGTACAGATACGCAGTATTTT. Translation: CASSPTSGSTDTQYF.

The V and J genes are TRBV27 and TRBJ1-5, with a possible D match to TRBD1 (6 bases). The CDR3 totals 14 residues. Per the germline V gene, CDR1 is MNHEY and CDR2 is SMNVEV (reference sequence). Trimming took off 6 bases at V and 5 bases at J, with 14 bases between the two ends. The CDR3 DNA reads TGTGCCAGCAGCCTACAGGGATCCGATCAGCCCCAGCATTTT. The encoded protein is CASSLQGSDQPQHF.

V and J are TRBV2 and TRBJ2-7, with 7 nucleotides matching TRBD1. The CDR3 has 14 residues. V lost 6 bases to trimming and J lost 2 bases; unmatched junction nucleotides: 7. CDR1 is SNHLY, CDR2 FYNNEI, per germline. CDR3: CASSWDSLPYEQYF. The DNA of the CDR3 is TGTGCCAGCAGCTGGGACAGCCTTCCCTACGAGCAGTACTTC.

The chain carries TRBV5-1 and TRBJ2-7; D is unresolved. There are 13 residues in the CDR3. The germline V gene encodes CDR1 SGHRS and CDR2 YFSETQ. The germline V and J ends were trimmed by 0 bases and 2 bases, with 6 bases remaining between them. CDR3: CASSLDPAYEQYF. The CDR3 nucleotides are TGCGCCAGCAGCTTGGATCCGGCCTACGAGCAGTACTTC.

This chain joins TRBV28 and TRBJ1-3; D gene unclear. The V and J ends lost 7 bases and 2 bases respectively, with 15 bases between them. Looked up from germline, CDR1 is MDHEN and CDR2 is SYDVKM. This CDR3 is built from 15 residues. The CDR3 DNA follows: TGTGCCAGCATCAAAACCTCTAGTACTGGAAACACCATATATTTT. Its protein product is CASIKTSSTGNTIYF.

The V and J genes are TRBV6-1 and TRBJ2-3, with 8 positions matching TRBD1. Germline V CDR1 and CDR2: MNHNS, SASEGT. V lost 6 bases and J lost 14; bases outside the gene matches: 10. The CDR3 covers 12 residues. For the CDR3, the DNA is TGTGCCAGCAGGCCCCCAGGGGGCCGAAGGTATTTT. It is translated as CASRPPGGRRYF.

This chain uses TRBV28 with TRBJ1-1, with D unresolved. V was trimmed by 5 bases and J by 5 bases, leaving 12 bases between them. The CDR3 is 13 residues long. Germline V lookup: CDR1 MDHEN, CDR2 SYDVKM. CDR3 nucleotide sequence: TGTGCCAGCAGTCTAGCCCTGGGAACTGAAGCTTTCTTT. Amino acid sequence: CASSLALGTEAFF.

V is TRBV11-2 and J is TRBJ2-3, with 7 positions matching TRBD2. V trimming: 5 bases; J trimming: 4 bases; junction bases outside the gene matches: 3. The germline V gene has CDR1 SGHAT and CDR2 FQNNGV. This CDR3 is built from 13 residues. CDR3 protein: CASSPRGADTQYF. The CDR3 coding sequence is TGTGCCAGCAGCCCCCGGGGGGCAGATACGCAGTATTTT.

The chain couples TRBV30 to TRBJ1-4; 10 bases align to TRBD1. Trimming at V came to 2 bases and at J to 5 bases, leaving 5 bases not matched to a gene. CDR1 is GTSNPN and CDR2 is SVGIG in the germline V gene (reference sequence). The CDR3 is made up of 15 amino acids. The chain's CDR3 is CAWSSPGQGNEKLFF. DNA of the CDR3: TGTGCCTGGAGTTCTCCGGGACAGGGGAATGAAAAACTGTTTTTT.